The 8 T cell receptor beta chains listed next were all sequenced from one sample in a study of cytomegalovirus exposure and HLA in healthy donors. The PCR contained 60 Vbeta and 13 Jbeta primers. Measured with immunoSEQ multiplex PCR; TCRdb has only the in-frame clones, and not every one. The sample yields about 120,000 clones, approximately 81% seen once. The sequencing sample was made of PBMCs. These receptors all stem from a woman under 30 in good health and CMV-seropositive.

This clone was seen just once. This rearrangement joins TRBV6-1 to TRBJ1-2; possible D gene TRBD1, 5 bases. The CDR3 runs 13 residues. In germline, CDR1 is MNHNS, CDR2 SASEGT. Trimming cost V 6 bases and J 0 bases, with 8 bases left between them. CDR3 amino acids: CASRTATNYGYTF. CDR3 in DNA: TGTGCCAGCAGGACAGCCACTAACTATGGCTACACCTTC.

This chain connects TRBV19 to TRBJ1-2; TRBD1 matches 8 bases. Germline V lookup: CDR1 LNHDA, CDR2 SQIVND (reference sequence). Losses at the gene ends were 6 bases for V and 5 bases for J; bases not matched to a gene: 11. The CDR3 contains 15 residues. CDR3 nucleotide sequence: TGTGCCAGTAGCACCGGACAGGGACGGTGGTATGGCTACACCTTC. Protein product: CASSTGQGRWYGYTF.

The rearrangement uses TRBV2 and TRBJ2-7; TRBD2 aligns across 7 bases. Germline CDR1 reads SNHLY; CDR2 reads FYNNEI. V lost 5 bases, J lost 0 bases, and 4 bases stayed unmatched. This CDR3 is 14 amino acids long. In nucleotides, the CDR3 is TGTGCCAGCAGTCCGAGCGGGGACTCCTACGAGCAGTACTTC. Translation: CASSPSGDSYEQYF. The variable domain in full, with the rest retrieved from reference TRBV2 and TRBJ2-7, is EPEVTQTPSHQVTQMGQEVILRCVPISNHLYFYWYRQILGQKVEFLVSFYNNEISEKSEIFDDQFSVERPDGSNFTLKIRSTKLEDSAMYFCASSPSGDSYEQYFGPGTRLTVT.

The CDR3 bases are TGTGCCAGCAGTGAAGATAGGGGGTACAGGGATCAGCCCCAGCATTTT. This sequence encodes CASSEDRGYRDQPQHF. The gene calls are TRBV6-1 and TRBJ1-5, with a possible D match to TRBD1 (6 bases). Germline V lookup: CDR1 MNHNS, CDR2 SASEGT. The ends were cut back, 1 base at V and 5 bases at J, with 15 bases in the middle. The CDR3 runs to 16 residues.

The chain recombines TRBV6-1 with TRBJ2-1; 7 bases are shared with TRBD2. Germline V gives CDR1 MNHNS, CDR2 SASEGT. This CDR3 spans 15 amino acids. V lost 6 bases to trimming and J lost 1 base; unmatched junction nucleotides: 6. The CDR3 nucleotides read TGTGCCAGCAGGGAGGGAGGGACTTCCTACAATGAGCAGTTCTTC. Its translation: CASREGGTSYNEQFF.

The J gene is TRBJ2-5, the V gene TRBV5-6; a possible D gene is TRBD1 (8 bases). The CDR3 is made up of 15 amino acids. The ends were cut back, 0 bases at V and 5 bases at J, with 14 bases in the middle. Germline-derived CDR1 and CDR2 are SGHDT and YYEEEE. The CDR3 region is CASSLGQGRAETQYF. DNA of the CDR3: TGTGCCAGCAGCTTGGGACAGGGGAGGGCGGAGACCCAGTACTTC.

CDR3 in amino acids: CASSSSGTSDDTQYF. CDR3 nucleotides: TGTGCCAGCAGCTCGTCCGGGACTAGCGACGATACGCAGTATTTT. J is TRBJ2-3 and V is TRBV5-4; 10 positions agree with TRBD2. The trim removed 3 bases at V and 6 bases at J, leaving 7 bases unmatched. CDR1 is SGHNT, CDR2 YYREEE, per germline (reference sequence). The CDR3 consists of 15 residues. Full variable domain (rest looked up from reference TRBV5-4 and TRBJ2-3): ETGVTQSPTHLIKTRGQQVTLRCSSQSGHNTVSWYQQALGQGPQFIFQYYREEENGRGNFPPRFSGLQFPNYSSELNVNALELDDSALYLCASSSSGTSDDTQYFGPGTRLTVL.

The chain has TRBV2 and TRBJ2-7, with 13 bases fitting TRBD2. Losses at the gene ends were 6 bases for V and 4 bases for J; bases not matched to a gene: 6. The germline V gene has CDR1 SNHLY and CDR2 FYNNEI. The CDR3 extends over 15 amino acids. The CDR3 loop reads CASRVRTSGSYEQYF. DNA for the CDR3: TGTGCCAGCAGGGTTCGGACTAGCGGGAGTTACGAGCAGTACTTC.